This T cell receptor beta chain derives from a study of T-cell memory formation after mild COVID-19. Study details: Largely donor-specific sequence clusters came from a couple of donors. Study results and caveats: CD8+ contracting clones occupied EMRA, while CD4+ ones occupied mainly CM and EM. A subset of responding clones appeared in pre-infection memory, suggesting cross-reactive memory joined. Whereas later expanders leaned CD4+, clones contracting day 15 to 85 showed a balanced CD4/CD8 makeup.

Regarding this clonotype: What it binds is unknown.

Each CDR3 protein gets one entry after TCRdb re-called the 5' RACE reads with MiXCR. The sample shows fewer than 400,000 distinct CDR3 sequences, 13% of them seen only once. This TCR came from a young man who had mild COVID-19 (a few samples of this study predate the infection). Cell type and time point are not known. Sequenced material: PBMCs or a T cell subset sorted from them (not recorded which).

The CDR3 region has the DNA TGTGCCAGCATGGGACTAGCGGGGACCTCGCAGACCGGGGAGCTGTTTTTT. Its translation is CASMGLAGTSQTGELFF. V gene TRBV2 combines with J gene TRBJ2-2, with 13 bases identical to TRBD2. V shed 7 bases and J 5 bases; nucleotides not matched to a gene: 10. Per germline, CDR1 SNHLY and CDR2 FYNNEI. The CDR3 spans 17 residues.